One sample yielded the 17 T cell receptor beta chains listed below, sequenced in a study of blood T cell repertoires in COVID-19. Repertoires were generated with immunoSEQ multiplex PCR, while TCRdb's copy carries only in-frame clones and drops some. The sample has fewer than 400,000 clones; 85% to 90% are singletons. The material sequenced was PBMCs or T cells enriched from blood (not recorded which). The receptors stem from a woman between 50 and 59 years old who had recovered from COVID-19.

This rearrangement joins TRBV6-2 or TRBV6-3 to TRBJ1-6; 9 bases line up with TRBD1. Germline CDR1 and CDR2: MNHEY and SVGEGT. CDR3 length: 16 amino acids. J gave up 10 bases and V 2 bases, and 9 bases lay outside the gene matches. The DNA of the CDR3 is TGTGCCAGCAGTTACAGGACCGGGACAGGGTACTCACCCCTCCACTTT. Translation gives CASSYRTGTGYSPLHF.

The chain links TRBV6-5 to TRBJ2-3, with no clear D. Trimming removed 4 bases at V and 2 bases at J, with 10 bases between. CDR1 MNHEY and CDR2 SVGAGI come from the germline V gene. The CDR3 runs to 14 residues. The CDR3 nucleotides read TGTGCCAGCAGTTTGGGCGTGAACACAGATACGCAGTATTTT. Amino acids: CASSLGVNTDTQYF.

A single count supports this clone. This chain connects TRBV5-5 to TRBJ1-1, with a possible D match to TRBD1 (5 bases). There are 13 residues in the CDR3. Between the trimmed V and J ends, which lost 4 bases and 6 bases, there was a span of 13 bases. The germline CDR1 and CDR2 sequences are SGHKS and YYEKEE (reference sequence). Here the CDR3 reads CASSPGVQPEAFF. CDR3 DNA sequence: TGTGCCAGCAGCCCGGGGGTGCAACCTGAAGCTTTCTTT.

V usage is TRBV23-1 and J usage is TRBJ1-2; possible D gene TRBD1, 5 bases. TRBV23-1 qualifies as an ORF whose function is uncertain. V gave up 4 bases and J gave up 11 bases, with 17 bases separating them. The CDR3 runs to 13 residues. CDR3 residues: CASSLLGLWWYTF. The CDR3 DNA sequence: TGCGCCAGCAGTCTGTTGGGACTATGGTGGTACACCTTC.

The DNA of the CDR3 is TGCAGCGTTAACAGGGAAGAAGCGGAGGCTTTCTTT. Its translation: CSVNREEAEAFF. J is TRBJ1-1 and V is TRBV29-1; tentative D call: TRBD1 (6 bases). Looked up from germline, CDR1 is SQVTM and CDR2 is ANQGSEA. The germline V and J ends were trimmed by 5 bases and 11 bases, with 18 bases remaining between them. The CDR3 is made up of 12 amino acids.

This clone has only a few counts. CDR3 residues: CASSFGTPSSPLHF. DNA of the CDR3: TGTGCCAGCAGTTTCGGAACACCTAGCTCACCCCTCCACTTT. V gene TRBV27 combines with J gene TRBJ1-6; no definite D call. V lost 3 bases and J 10 bases, leaving 13 bases between the germline ends. This CDR3 comprises 14 residues. CDR1 MNHEY and CDR2 SMNVEV come from the germline V gene (reference sequence).

The genes are TRBV29-1 and TRBJ1-2; TRBD1 matches at 9 bases. The CDR3 contains 13 residues. With 5 bases clipped from V and 2 bases from J, the junction kept 3 bases outside the gene matches. The V gene's germline CDR1 is SQVTM and CDR2 ANQGSEA. The CDR3 coding sequence is TGCAGCGTTAGGGACAGGGAGAACTATGGCTACACCTTC. Translation: CSVRDRENYGYTF.

The rearrangement uses TRBV30 and TRBJ1-1, with D maybe TRBD1 (6 bases). This CDR3 region has 12 residues. Looked up from germline, CDR1 is GTSNPN and CDR2 is SVGIG (reference sequence). Trimming took off 2 bases at V and 6 bases at J, with 10 bases between the two ends. The CDR3: CAWSRQVAEAFF. The CDR3 region has the DNA TGTGCCTGGAGTAGACAGGTGGCTGAAGCTTTCTTT.

The rearrangement links TRBV5-1 to TRBJ2-7, with 7 positions matching TRBD2. The CDR3 is 15 residues long. Per the germline V gene, CDR1 is SGHRS and CDR2 is YFSETQ. V was clipped by 7 bases and J by 0 bases; unmatched bases: 10. The CDR3 DNA is TGCGCCAGCTGTCCCGGCGGGGGAATCTCCTACGAGCAGTACTTC. Amino acid sequence: CASCPGGGISYEQYF. Full variable domain (missing parts from reference TRBV5-1 and TRBJ2-7): KAGVTQTPRYLIKTRGQQVTLSCSPISGHRSVSWYQQTPGQGLQFLFEYFSETQRNKGNFPGRFSGRQFSNSRSEMNVSTLELGDSALYLCASCPGGGISYEQYFGPGTRLTVT.

This chain links TRBV30 with TRBJ1-2; D gene unclear. Germline V gene sequence: CDR1 GTSNPN, CDR2 SVGIG (reference sequence). The CDR3 has 16 residues. The V end lost 2 bases, the J end lost 2 bases, and 18 bases lay between the germline ends. CDR3 sequence (DNA): TGTGCCTGGAGTTCGTACCGGCGAGGGAGAAACTATGGCTACACCTTC. Amino acid sequence: CAWSSYRRGRNYGYTF.

As concerns this clone: The identical CDR3 is also encoded by other nucleotide sequences in the sample. V and J are TRBV6-2 or TRBV6-3 and TRBJ1-5, with a weak D call TRBD1 (6 bases). CDR3 size: 14 residues. Germline V gene data show CDR1 as MNHEY and CDR2 as SVGEGT. Trimming stripped 2 bases from V and 3 bases from J, with 8 bases between. The CDR3 protein is CASSYVGANQPQHF. The CDR3, as DNA: TGTGCCAGCAGTTACGTGGGGGCCAATCAGCCCCAGCATTTT.

The V call is TRBV27, the J call TRBJ1-1; no clear D. The CDR3 has 15 residues. Germline V lookup: CDR1 MNHEY, CDR2 SMNVEV (reference sequence). V was pared by 6 bases and J by 0 bases, with 14 bases between. CDR3 residues: CASSTTLGMNTEAFF. As DNA, the CDR3 is TGTGCCAGCAGCACGACACTCGGGATGAACACTGAAGCTTTCTTT.

J is TRBJ2-5 and V is TRBV7-2; unclear D gene. The V gene's germline CDR1 is SGHTA and CDR2 FQGNSA. This CDR3 comprises 13 residues. The ends were cut back, 3 bases at V and 3 bases at J, with 8 bases in the middle. DNA of the CDR3: TGTGCCAGCAGCTTTTTGGCAAAAGAGACCCAGTACTTC. Encoded protein: CASSFLAKETQYF.

The chain links TRBV5-4 to TRBJ1-2; weak D call: TRBD1 (5 bases). There are 15 residues in the CDR3. Trimming left V 0 bases short and J 8 bases short, with 17 bases between. Per germline, CDR1 SGHNT and CDR2 YYREEE (reference sequence). The CDR3 spells CASSLGGTLFRGYTF. CDR3 DNA sequence: TGTGCCAGCAGCTTGGGCGGGACCCTGTTTCGAGGCTACACCTTC.

This chain joins TRBV7-9 and TRBJ2-3, with TRBD2 identical over 10 bases. The junction had 6 bases not matched to a gene; V was cut back by 2 bases and J by 4 bases. The CDR3 loop spans 16 amino acids. Germline-derived CDR1 and CDR2 are SEHNR and FQNEAQ (reference sequence). CDR3 protein: CASSLSGGAGADTQYF. The CDR3 DNA reads TGTGCCAGCAGCTTAAGCGGGGGGGCCGGAGCAGATACGCAGTATTTT.

The rearrangement joins TRBV9 to TRBJ2-2; no reliable D call. There are 13 residues in the CDR3. Germline V gene data show CDR1 as SGDLS and CDR2 as YYNGEE. V was pared by 6 bases and J by 4 bases, with 10 bases between. For the CDR3, the DNA is TGTGCCAGCACCCCTCACACCACCGGGGAGCTGTTTTTT. Residues: CASTPHTTGELFF.

V and J are TRBV27 and TRBJ2-1; 7 nucleotides align to TRBD1. The V segment lost 7 bases and the J segment 2 bases; nucleotides outside the gene matches: 5. CDR3 length: 14 amino acids. Germline V gives CDR1 MNHEY, CDR2 SMNVEV (reference sequence). CDR3 loop: CASNPGQPYNEQFF. For the CDR3, the DNA is TGTGCCAGCAACCCGGGACAGCCCTACAATGAGCAGTTCTTC.